Listed below are T cell receptor beta chains from one sample, sequenced in a study of radiation and T cells in renal cell carcinoma. TCRdb keeps only in-frame clones here, not all; method: immunoSEQ multiplex PCR. The sample gives 120,000 to 150,000 clones, 75% to 90% of which show up once; 20% to 25% is in the top ten. The sequencing used blood, collected from a patient whose treatment included radiotherapy and nephrectomy. The receptors derive from a woman aged 45 to 65 with renal cell carcinoma. Both conserved end residues are part of each CDR3. The D gene is left open where the match is weak. Size is stated for part of the rows, as once, few or many counts, or as a class when the clone is expanded.

clone_size	d_call	j_call	v_call	cdr3_aa	cdr3_nt
NA	NA	TRBJ2-7	TRBV5-1	CASRSGAGREQYF	TGCGCCAGCAGAAGCGGTGCTGGTCGTGAGCAGTACTTC
NA	NA	TRBJ1-1	TRBV30	CAWRGITEAFF	TGTGCCTGGAGAGGGATCACTGAAGCTTTCTTT
NA	NA	TRBJ1-2	TRBV20-1	CSARDLVGYTF	TGCAGTGCTAGAGACTTAGTGGGCTACACCTTC
NA	TRBD2	TRBJ2-1	TRBV5-1	CASSTGTSGGIATNEQFF	TGCGCCAGCAGCACCGGGACTAGCGGGGGGATAGCAACCAATGAGCAGTTCTTC
NA	NA	TRBJ2-7	TRBV2	CARDQATSSYEQYF	TGTGCCAGAGATCAGGCGACGAGCTCCTACGAGCAGTACTTC
once	NA	TRBJ1-1	TRBV6-6	CASSYHTTNTEAFF	TGTGCCAGCAGTTACCATACCACGAACACTGAAGCTTTCTTT
NA	NA	TRBJ2-2	TRBV7-2	CASSLEADTGELFF	TGTGCCAGCAGCTTAGAGGCAGACACCGGGGAGCTGTTTTTT
NA	NA	TRBJ1-3	TRBV5-6	CASSSGLIAGNTIYF	TGTGCCAGCAGCTCCGGACTGATAGCTGGAAACACCATATATTTT
NA	NA	TRBJ1-4	TRBV19	CASTLRVTNEKLFF	TGTGCCAGTACCCTCAGGGTTACTAATGAAAAACTGTTTTTT
NA	NA	TRBJ2-7	TRBV5-6	CASSDTGRYEQYF	TGTGCCAGCAGCGATACAGGGAGGTACGAGCAGTACTTC
NA	NA	TRBJ1-2	TRBV6-1	CASSAGTSNYGYTF	TGTGCCAGCAGTGCAGGGACCTCCAACTATGGCTACACCTTC
NA	TRBD2	TRBJ2-7	TRBV27	CASSLAGGPSEYEQYF	TGTGCCAGCAGTTTAGCGGGAGGGCCCTCGGAGTACGAGCAGTACTTC
NA	TRBD1	TRBJ1-4	TRBV9	CASSKTGTNEKLFF	TGTGCCAGCAGCAAGACAGGGACTAATGAAAAACTGTTTTTT
NA	TRBD1	TRBJ1-2	TRBV6-6	CASSKPTGDYGYTF	TGTGCCAGCAGTAAACCGACAGGGGACTATGGCTACACCTTC
NA	NA	TRBJ2-7	TRBV5-1	CASSLALGSREQYF	TGCGCCAGCAGCTTGGCCTTAGGGTCTCGGGAGCAGTACTTC
NA	NA	TRBJ2-7	TRBV6-5	CASSEAGPRYEQYF	TGTGCCAGCAGCGAGGCGGGGCCTCGCTACGAGCAGTACTTC
NA	NA	TRBJ2-5	TRBV7-6	CASSLYQGRSETQYF	TGTGCCAGCAGCTTGTATCAGGGACGAAGCGAGACCCAGTACTTC
once	TRBD2	TRBJ2-5	TRBV27	CASSLRASGDRETQYF	TGTGCCAGCAGTTTAAGAGCTAGCGGGGACCGAGAGACCCAGTACTTC
NA	TRBD2	TRBJ2-7	TRBV2	CASSRGLAGFEQYF	TGTGCCAGCAGTCGGGGACTAGCGGGATTCGAGCAGTACTTC
NA	NA	TRBJ2-7	TRBV25-1	CASSEEWGYEQYF	TGTGCCAGCAGTGAAGAATGGGGTTACGAGCAGTACTTC
NA	NA	TRBJ2-2	TRBV4-1	CASSQVMTLVTGELFF	TGCGCCAGCAGCCAAGTAATGACGCTAGTCACCGGGGAGCTGTTTTTT
NA	NA	TRBJ1-4	TRBV19	CASSPSVATNEKLFF	TGTGCCAGCAGCCCTTCCGTGGCAACTAATGAAAAACTGTTTTTT
NA	NA	TRBJ2-7	TRBV6-6	CASSYTGGARDYEQYF	TGTGCCAGCAGTTACACTGGCGGGGCCCGGGACTACGAGCAGTACTTC
NA	NA	TRBJ2-3	TRBV7-9	CASSLASPPAPGDTQYF	TGTGCCAGCAGCTTAGCGTCGCCGCCAGCCCCCGGGGATACGCAGTATTTT
NA	NA	TRBJ1-1	TRBV7-2	CASSMDLNTEAFF	TGTGCCAGCAGCATGGACCTGAACACTGAAGCTTTCTTT
NA	NA	TRBJ2-3	TRBV5-1	CASSNLEGGSTDTQYF	TGCGCCAGCAGCAACCTAGAGGGGGGAAGCACAGATACGCAGTATTTT
NA	NA	TRBJ2-5	TRBV5-1	CASSFGRMETQYF	TGCGCCAGCAGCTTTGGCAGGATGGAGACCCAGTACTTC
NA	TRBD1	TRBJ2-7	TRBV5-6	CASSFDQGAFYEQYF	TGTGCCAGCAGCTTCGACCAGGGGGCTTTTTACGAGCAGTACTTC
NA	TRBD1	TRBJ2-7	TRBV6-5	CASSYLGQGAREQYF	TGTGCCAGCAGTTACTTGGGACAGGGGGCGAGGGAGCAGTACTTC
NA	TRBD1	TRBJ1-2	TRBV6-5	CASRRRQGDPGYTF	TGTGCCAGCAGACGACGACAGGGTGATCCTGGCTACACCTTC
NA	NA	TRBJ1-1	TRBV29-1	CSVVPIRMGRGNTEAFF	TGCAGCGTTGTCCCCATCCGTATGGGGAGGGGGAACACTGAAGCTTTCTTT
NA	NA	TRBJ2-6	TRBV19	CASSQGGTLVSGANVLTF	TGTGCCAGTAGTCAGGGGGGGACGCTAGTCTCTGGGGCCAACGTCCTGACTTTC
NA	NA	TRBJ1-2	TRBV6-6	CASSYPESYGYTF	TGTGCCAGCAGTTATCCGGAGAGTTATGGCTACACCTTC
NA	NA	TRBJ2-1	TRBV29-1	CSVDVSRVRFF	TGCAGCGTTGATGTTAGCAGGGTTAGGTTCTTC
NA	NA	TRBJ2-7	TRBV29-1	CSVVSGEQYF	TGCAGCGTTGTCTCTGGCGAGCAGTACTTC
NA	TRBD2	TRBJ2-2	TRBV4-3	CASSRAGTSFSGELFF	TGCGCCAGCAGCCGGGCCGGGACTAGCTTTTCCGGGGAGCTGTTTTTT
NA	TRBD1	TRBJ2-7	TRBV25-1	CASNRGQEYEQYF	TGTGCCAGCAATAGGGGACAGGAGTACGAGCAGTACTTC
NA	NA	TRBJ1-2	TRBV2	CASSEINYGYTF	TGTGCCAGCAGTGAAATTAACTATGGCTACACCTTC
NA	NA	TRBJ2-3	TRBV25-1	CASSGRTKDTQYF	TGTGCCAGCAGTGGCCGGACAAAAGATACGCAGTATTTT
NA	TRBD1	TRBJ1-1	TRBV2	CASSTTGGRGAFF	TGTGCCAGCAGTACCACAGGGGGCCGGGGCGCTTTCTTT
NA	NA	TRBJ2-7	TRBV9	CASSVGWETSYEQYF	TGTGCCAGCAGCGTAGGGTGGGAGACATCCTACGAGCAGTACTTC
NA	TRBD1	TRBJ2-7	TRBV11-3	CASSWGQGYEQYF	TGTGCCAGCAGCTGGGGACAGGGCTACGAGCAGTACTTC
NA	NA	TRBJ2-3	TRBV2	CASWDHSTDTQYF	TGTGCCAGCTGGGACCATAGCACAGATACGCAGTATTTT
few	TRBD1	TRBJ2-7	TRBV2	CASRDRGYEQYF	TGTGCCAGCAGGGACAGGGGTTACGAGCAGTACTTC
NA	TRBD2	TRBJ2-5	TRBV30	CAWGSGVEETQYF	TGTGCCTGGGGGAGCGGGGTCGAAGAGACCCAGTACTTC
NA	NA	TRBJ2-7	TRBV6-5	CASRTDLSYEQYF	TGTGCCAGCAGAACGGACCTCTCCTACGAGCAGTACTTC
NA	NA	TRBJ1-2	TRBV5-6	CASSITGGSGYGYTF	TGTGCCAGCAGCATCACCGGAGGGTCGGGCTATGGCTACACCTTC
NA	NA	TRBJ2-1	TRBV15	CATSRDNILDAEQFF	TGTGCCACCAGCAGAGACAACATTTTGGACGCTGAGCAGTTCTTC